These 25 T cell receptor beta chains came from one sample sequenced in a study of blood T cells in healthy people across ages. A second PCR, run for roughly 7 to 12 cycles, used a sample-barcoded 5' primer plus a J-beta primer mix. Via MiXCR, TCRdb re-called the 5' RACE reads, giving one row per CDR3 protein. The table records about 680,000 distinct CDR3 sequences, over 45% of them present only once. Source material: blood. These receptors came from a woman aged 60 to 75 in good health.

The table lists this clonotype with a few counts. The chain employs TRBV20-1 and TRBJ1-4; D unclear. Germline V gives CDR1 DFQATT, CDR2 SNEGSKA (reference sequence). V was cut by 1 base and J by 0 bases, with 18 bases left in between. The CDR3 has 18 residues. The CDR3 region is CSARAFGPSYSTNEKLFF. The CDR3 DNA is TGCAGTGCTAGAGCCTTCGGCCCGAGCTACTCAACTAATGAAAAACTGTTTTTT.

There are a few counts of this clonotype. The V and J genes are TRBV6-6 and TRBJ1-4, with TRBD1 as a possible D gene (6 bases). CDR1 is MNHNY and CDR2 is SVGAGI in the germline V gene (reference sequence). Trimming took 5 bases from V and 8 from J, leaving 15 bases between them. The CDR3 has 14 amino acids. CDR3 residues: CASSPRGGGEKLFF. As DNA, the CDR3 is TGTGCCAGCAGTCCGAGGGGGGGAGGAGAAAAACTGTTTTTT.

This clonotype was observed a few times. The chain joins TRBV6-1 to TRBJ2-7; D gene uncertain. With 6 bases removed from V and 0 bases from J, the gap between germline ends came to 12 bases. CDR1 is MNHNS, CDR2 SASEGT, per germline. The length of the CDR3 is 14 residues. CDR3 sequence: CASRLGGSSYEQYF. The DNA of the CDR3 is TGTGCCAGCAGGTTGGGCGGAAGCTCCTACGAGCAGTACTTC.

The V call is TRBV25-1, the J call TRBJ2-5; D gene unclear. The CDR3 consists of 15 residues. Germline V gene data show CDR1 as MGHDK and CDR2 as SYGVNS. V lost 0 bases and J lost 3, with 11 bases in between. CDR3 in DNA: TGTGCCAGCAGTGAATATACCGGGTTGGAAGAGACCCAGTACTTC. Amino acids: CASSEYTGLEETQYF.

The rearrangement links TRBV2 to TRBJ2-2; tentative D call: TRBD1 (6 bases). The germline V gene encodes CDR1 SNHLY and CDR2 FYNNEI. The CDR3 covers 15 residues. Trimming removed 2 bases from V and 1 base from J, with 8 bases in between. CDR3 amino acids: CASSEQGRNTGELFF. In nucleotides, the CDR3 is TGTGCCAGCAGTGAACAGGGGCGGAACACCGGGGAGCTGTTTTTT.

The genes are TRBV9 and TRBJ2-3; TRBD1 is a possible D gene (6 bases). CDR3 size: 14 residues. Germline CDR1 and CDR2: SGDLS and YYNGEE. V shed 2 bases and J shed 6 bases, with 13 bases lying between them. The CDR3 reads CASSVEGEGDTQYF. CDR3 sequence (DNA): TGTGCCAGCAGCGTCGAGGGGGAAGGGGATACGCAGTATTTT.

The J gene is TRBJ2-5, the V gene TRBV20-1; TRBD2 matches 12 bases. The CDR3 covers 14 residues. Germline lookup yields CDR1 DFQATT and CDR2 SNEGSKA (reference sequence). Losses at the gene ends were 5 bases for V and 4 bases for J; bases not matched to a gene: 5. The CDR3 is CSAVPGLAGETQYF. CDR3 coding DNA: TGCAGTGCTGTTCCGGGACTAGCGGGAGAGACCCAGTACTTC.

This chain uses TRBV7-8 with TRBJ1-6; weak D call: TRBD1 (5 bases). Germline V gene sequence: CDR1 SGHVS, CDR2 FQNEAQ. V shed 5 bases and J shed 0 bases, with 23 bases lying between them. This CDR3 region has 20 residues. This CDR3 reads CASSISWGRSPSSYNSPLHF. DNA of the CDR3: TGTGCCAGCAGCATCTCTTGGGGCAGATCCCCTAGCTCCTATAATTCACCCCTCCACTTT.

The gene calls are TRBV2 and TRBJ2-7; D not resolved. Germline CDR1 SNHLY, CDR2 FYNNEI. There are 12 residues in the CDR3. Trimming removed 4 bases from V and 4 bases from J, with 8 bases in between. In DNA, the CDR3 is TGTGCCAGCAGTGGAGGACCTTACGAGCAGTACTTC. Its translation is CASSGGPYEQYF.

J is TRBJ2-5 and V is TRBV15; 8 bases are a match to TRBD1. The CDR3 contains 17 residues. Germline-derived CDR1 and CDR2 are LNHNV and YYDKDF (reference sequence). Trimming cost V 0 bases and J 5 bases; bases outside gene matches: 11. CDR3 sequence reads: CATSRDQSRGRWETQYF. The CDR3 DNA reads as TGTGCCACCAGCAGAGATCAAAGCAGGGGGCGGTGGGAGACCCAGTACTTC.

The CDR3 sequence is CASSLGTDNQPQHF. The DNA of the CDR3 is TGTGCCAGCAGCCTTGGGACAGATAATCAGCCCCAGCATTTT. The chain recombines TRBV3-1 with TRBJ1-5; 7 positions agree with TRBD1. Per the germline V gene, CDR1 is LGHDT and CDR2 is YNNKEL (reference sequence). With V trimmed by 4 bases and J by 4 bases, 4 bases remained unmatched. This CDR3 comprises 14 residues.

This clonotype was recorded once. This chain joins TRBV7-2 and TRBJ2-3; 7 bases are a match to TRBD2. Germline-derived CDR1 and CDR2 are SGHTA and FQGNSA. With V trimmed by 5 bases and J by 6 bases, 14 bases remained unmatched. CDR3 length: 16 amino acids. The CDR3 coding sequence is TGTGCCAGCAGCCAACACCCGCGGGGGAACCAGGATACGCAGTATTTT. This sequence encodes CASSQHPRGNQDTQYF.

This clonotype has a handful of counts. This rearrangement joins TRBV20-1 to TRBJ2-7, with 8 nucleotides matching TRBD1. The CDR3 totals 11 residues. The germline V gene encodes CDR1 DFQATT and CDR2 SNEGSKA (reference sequence). The CDR3 DNA sequence: TGCATGACAGGGGATGGATACGAGCAGTACTTC. Its translation: CMTGDGYEQYF.

The J gene is TRBJ1-6, the V gene TRBV28; D remains ambiguous. There are 14 residues in the CDR3. CDR1 is MDHEN and CDR2 is SYDVKM in the germline V gene. The CDR3 sequence: CSARTSSYNSPLHF. Here the CDR3 DNA reads TGTTCCGCTCGGACGAGCTCCTATAATTCACCCCTCCACTTT. Combining the CDR3 with reference TRBV28 and TRBJ1-6 gives the whole variable domain DVKVTQSSRYLVKRTGEKVFLECVQDMDHENMFWYRQDPGLGLRLIYFSYDVKMKEKGDIPEGYSVSREKKERFSLILESASTNQTSMYLCSARTSSYNSPLHFGNGTRLTVT.

This chain joins TRBV6-6 and TRBJ2-4, with 7 bases lining up with TRBD2. TRBJ2-7 explains the end of the DNA better; the J call may be wrong. The CDR3 is 12 residues long. Germline values: CDR1 MNHNY, CDR2 SVGAGI (reference sequence). This CDR3 reads CASQSGIYEQYF. The CDR3 DNA is TGTGCCAGCCAAAGCGGGATTTACGAGCAGTACTTC.

This clonotype was detected once. V gene TRBV6-2 or TRBV6-3 combines with J gene TRBJ2-2; D not certain. Trimming pared 5 bases from V and 7 bases from J, leaving 8 bases between. The CDR3 contains 12 residues. CDR1 MNHEY and CDR2 SVGEGT come from the germline V gene. The CDR3 DNA reads TGTGCCAGCAGTCAGCAAAGCGGGGAGCTGTTTTTT. It codes for CASSQQSGELFF.

The gene calls are TRBV11-3 and TRBJ2-7, with TRBD2 matching over 7 bases. TRBJ2-5 explains the end of the DNA better; the J call may be wrong. The CDR3 sequence is 15 residues long. Germline V gene data show CDR1 as SGHNT and CDR2 as YENEEA. CDR3 residues: CASSLDSSGKGTQYF. CDR3 DNA sequence: TGTGCCAGCAGCTTAGATTCAAGCGGGAAGGGGACCCAGTACTTC.

The J gene is TRBJ2-5, the V gene TRBV5-6; D perhaps matches TRBD2 (5 bases). Trimming took 4 bases from V and 11 from J, leaving 30 bases between them. Per the germline V gene, CDR1 is SGHDT and CDR2 is YYEEEE. The CDR3 spans 17 residues. The CDR3 loop reads CASSRQRARGTGNEQYF. The CDR3, as DNA: TGTGCCAGCAGCCGGCAGAGGGCTCGCGGCACTGGTAATGAGCAGTACTTC.

With respect to this clonotype: Relative to the germline gene, one junction end is altered; a read error may explain this. Written as DNA, the CDR3 is TGTGCCAGCAGGCAGGACAGCAGTCAGCCCCAGCATTTT. Its protein product is CASRQDSSQPQHF. The rearrangement joins TRBV2 to TRBJ1-5; D perhaps matches TRBD1 (6 bases). This CDR3 has 13 amino acids. In germline, CDR1 is SNHLY, CDR2 FYNNEI.

The V and J genes are TRBV28 and TRBJ1-5; TRBD1 aligns across 7 bases. With V trimmed by 6 bases and J by 2 bases, 7 bases remained unmatched. This CDR3 comprises 15 residues. CDR1 and CDR2 (germline): MDHEN, SYDVKM. In DNA, the CDR3 is TGTGCCAGCAGACCCTGGACAGGTGGCAATCAGCCCCAGCATTTT. Its protein product is CASRPWTGGNQPQHF.

The chain is built from TRBV5-1 and TRBJ2-5, with D possibly being TRBD2 (6 bases). Per germline, CDR1 SGHRS and CDR2 YFSETQ. Trimming left V 0 bases short and J 11 bases short, with 17 bases between. This CDR3 is 14 amino acids long. The CDR3 DNA sequence: TGCGCCAGCAGCTTGGTTGCGGGGAAGGATGAGCAGTACTTC. Residues: CASSLVAGKDEQYF.

The chain employs TRBV24-1 and TRBJ2-1, with TRBD2 identical over 12 bases. The trim removed 0 bases at V and 9 bases at J, leaving 5 bases unmatched. CDR1 is KGHDR and CDR2 is SFDVKD in the germline V gene. The CDR3 has 16 residues. For the CDR3, the DNA is TGTGCCACCAGTGATTTGACGACTAGCGGGAGTGCTGAGCAGTTCTTC. This encodes CATSDLTTSGSAEQFF.

V and J are TRBV5-5 and TRBJ2-1, with TRBD2 matching over 15 bases. J gave up 7 bases and V 4 bases, and 9 bases lay outside the gene matches. This CDR3 region has 17 residues. Germline CDR1 reads SGHKS; CDR2 reads YYEKEE (reference sequence). For the CDR3, the DNA is TGTGCCAGCAGCCCAAGGGGACTAGCGGGAGGAGGGAATGAGCAGTTCTTC. Translated, it gives CASSPRGLAGGGNEQFF.

The genes are TRBV20-1 and TRBJ2-1, with D unresolved. V lost 1 base to trimming and J lost 10 bases, with 8 bases between them. The CDR3 consists of 11 residues. Germline CDR1 DFQATT, CDR2 SNEGSKA (reference sequence). The CDR3 DNA follows: TGCAGTGCTAGAGGGCTCCTGGAGCAGTTCTTC. Translation gives CSARGLLEQFF.

This clonotype appeared a few times. The gene calls are TRBV6-2 or TRBV6-3 and TRBJ2-1; 7 bases align to TRBD2. With the DNA end fitting TRBJ2-7 better, the J assignment may be wrong. Germline CDR1 and CDR2: MNHEY and SVGEGT. There are 14 residues in the CDR3. The CDR3 DNA follows: TGTGCCAGCAGACCAAGCGGGACCGACAATGAGCAGTACTTC. This translates into CASRPSGTDNEQYF.